This T cell receptor (beta chain) was captured by sequencing in a study of identical twins (dated by TCRdb to the mid-2010s). General notes on the study: TCR alpha and beta repertoires from monozygotic twins, unrelated adults of various ages and cord blood were deep-sequenced to test whether fetal clonotypes persist. Replicate twin experiments were performed at different times using different library preparation protocols to rule out contamination. What the authors observed across the whole study: Excess twin sharing in beta out-of-frame sequences was weaker because fewer shared sequences lowered the signal-to-noise ratio. Out-of-frame TCR alpha sharing in monozygotic twins was systematically underestimated by recombination models, whereas sharing between unrelated individuals was in agreement with the recombination models. Invariant T cells such as MAIT and iNKT could partly confound zero-insertion analyses, although diverse VJ usage argued against such confounding for most clonotypes. Conclusions relied on cross-sectional statistical analysis, since the same donors could not be followed over many years. Compared with coincidental sharing between unrelated individuals, an excess of low generation-probability sequences was observed among out-of-frame TCR alpha sequences shared between twins. Fewer insertions were carried by abundant cord blood beta clonotypes, a similar but weaker trend appeared in young adult naive repertoires, and no such trend appeared in memory repertoires.

Every donor in the study was a healthy Caucasian. Three unrelated non-twin adults were also sequenced: a male aged 18 to 30, a male aged 50 to 59 and a female aged 50 to 59. Using Miltenyi CD45RO+ enrichment and human naive T-cell isolation kits, memory (CD45RO+) and naive T cells were isolated from PBMC. This clonotype was detected many times. Its antigen has not been determined. No qualities accompany the bases; no much larger clone lies one base away. Trimming at the junction amounts to 6 bases on V and 4 bases on J, and the germline ends lie 7 bases apart. Inclusive of the bounding cysteine and phenylalanine, the CDR3 is 12 residues long. The read is trimmed to its CDR3 DNA, 36 bases read in frame from base 1. Library method: 5' RACE. Instrument on record: Illumina HiSeq 2000. A universal primer binding site was added through template switching, and the final cDNA carried a unique molecular identifier so that TCR cDNA molecules could be counted accurately. Specific primers in the conserved constant-segment region were used to synthesize first-strand cDNA for TCR alpha and beta chains. Each cDNA library was double barcoded, with a SMART-Mk sample barcode plus Illumina barcodes, to control for contamination. Two successive PCR steps introduced TruSeq adapter sequences along with Illumina sample barcodes. TCR alpha and beta cDNA libraries were sequenced on the Illumina HiSeq platform with custom primers. The authors processed their data as follows. Unique molecular identifiers were extracted from raw reads with MiGEC, and CDR3 positions were determined with MiXCR. For each individual, recombination models were inferred using an EM algorithm with the repgenHMM and IGoR tools. Shared clonotype analysis was performed with the tcR package in R, normalizing sharing by the product of cloneset sizes. To study raw recombination without the effects of thymic and clonal selection, out-of-frame nonproductive sequences were analyzed. Clones were called with MiXCR by TCRdb after fastp trimmed the public reads at Q25, and only in-frame beta chains were retained. Under each unique CDR3 protein, matching rows form one entry showing the most common genes and DNA. For this entry, the V and J calls and clone size follow TCRdb and not the study's own pipeline. For this sample there are roughly 350,000 distinct CDR3 sequences; roughly 9% appear just once. The biggest ten clones account for over 7% of the sample.

The sequenced sample consisted of naive T cells sorted from blood. The cell subset or site label, as the study defines it: cells isolated with a human naive T-cell isolation kit. The sequence links TRBV12-3 or TRBV12-4 to TRBJ1-3; TRBD1 is a weak D gene call, 6 bases matching. The TCR comes from a woman in her forties or fifties in good health. The CDR3 corresponds to CASRDRGNTIYF. At the DNA level, the sequence is TGTGCCAGCAGGGACAGAGGAAACACCATATATTTT.